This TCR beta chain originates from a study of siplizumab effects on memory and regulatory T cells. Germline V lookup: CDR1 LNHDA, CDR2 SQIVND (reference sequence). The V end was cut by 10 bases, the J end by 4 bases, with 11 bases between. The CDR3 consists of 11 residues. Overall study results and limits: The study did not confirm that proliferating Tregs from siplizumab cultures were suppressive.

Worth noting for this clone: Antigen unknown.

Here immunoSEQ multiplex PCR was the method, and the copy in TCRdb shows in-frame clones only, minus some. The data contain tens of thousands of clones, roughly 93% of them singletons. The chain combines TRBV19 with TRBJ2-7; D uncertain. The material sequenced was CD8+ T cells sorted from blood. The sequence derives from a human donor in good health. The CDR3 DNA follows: TGTGCCACCGCGGACGGGTACGAGCAGTACTTC. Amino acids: CATADGYEQYF.